This T cell receptor (beta chain) is drawn from a study of beta chain features in type 1 diabetes. Broader study findings: VDJ junctions from patients with type 1 diabetes contained fewer insertions and more deletions.

Comments on this clone: Its antigen is unidentified.

TCRB transcripts that were expressed got sequenced, as all of the isolated RNA had been reverse transcribed. Deep immunoSEQ sequencing covered naive, central memory and regulatory T cell samples. TCRdb's copy holds only in-frame clones and misses some; the assay was immunoSEQ multiplex PCR. The table has under 400,000 clones, roughly a fifth seen once. The CDR3 extends over 12 amino acids. V was clipped by 8 bases and J by 10 bases, with 17 bases between them. CDR1 MNHNY and CDR2 SVGAGI come from the germline V gene (reference sequence). Sequenced: naive CD4+ T cells from blood. The chain couples TRBV6-6 to TRBJ2-5; tentative D call: TRBD1 (6 bases). The sequence came from a woman aged 18-35 years in good health. CDR3 protein: CASAPGHKNQYF. For the CDR3, the DNA is TGTGCCAGCGCCCCGGGACATAAGAACCAGTACTTC.